This entry lists 25 T cell receptor beta chains sequenced from one sample in a study of T cells in women clearing cervical HPV infection. Clones were sequenced by immunoSEQ multiplex PCR, and TCRdb holds only the in-frame ones, with some missing. Reported are fewer than 35,000 clones; the ten largest clones contain about 7%. Sequenced: blood buffy coat. These receptor sequences come from a woman aged 18 to 75 with a cervical HPV16 infection that either progressed to CIN3+ or cleared (not recorded which).

Worth noting for this clone: Read sequence stops 3 residues before the CDR3 end, and the germline J gene provides the missing end. V gene TRBV18 combines with J gene TRBJ2-7, with 8 bases matching TRBD2. The CDR3 runs 16 residues. Unmatched junction bases numbered 12, after V lost 3 bases and J lost 5 bases. Germline-derived CDR1 and CDR2 are KGHSH and LQKENI. CDR3 region: CASSPSLRAGENEQYF. The sequenced CDR3 bases are TGTGCCAGCTCACCCTCTTTACGAGCGGGAGAAAACGAG.

Comment on this clone: The CDR3 extends 3 residues past the end of the read, so its final part is completed from the germline J gene. The chain is built from TRBV20-1 and TRBJ2-1; TRBD2 agrees at 13 bases. Germline V CDR1 and CDR2: DFQATT, SNEGSKA (reference sequence). V lost 5 bases and J lost 6; bases outside the gene matches: 4. This CDR3 comprises 14 residues. The chain's CDR3 is CSALRLAGGNEQFF. The CDR3 DNA, read in part, is TGCAGTGCTCTACGACTAGCGGGAGGCAATGAG.

Turning to this clone: The DNA ends 3 residues before the CDR3 does, and the rest of the CDR3 is filled in from the germline J gene. The rearrangement uses TRBV11-1 and TRBJ2-3, with TRBD1 matching over 8 bases. Germline CDR1 is SGHAT and CDR2 is FQDESV (reference sequence). The J segment lost 5 bases and the V segment lost 1 base, leaving 2 bases of the junction unmatched. This CDR3 region has 14 residues. Here the CDR3 reads CASSLVRGQDTQYF. The CDR3 DNA, read in part, is TGTGCCAGCAGCTTAGTCAGGGGGCAAGATACG.

A remark on this clone: The DNA ends 3 residues before the CDR3 does, and the rest of the CDR3 is filled in from the germline J gene. The chain couples TRBV2 to TRBJ2-7; 8 bases are a match to TRBD1. The CDR3 contains 14 residues. The J segment lost 5 bases and the V segment lost 7 bases, leaving 10 bases of the junction unmatched. CDR1 is SNHLY, CDR2 FYNNEI, per germline. The sequenced CDR3 bases are TGTGCCAGCAAGAGGGGACAGGCTTTGGACGAG. Translating it yields CASKRGQALDE. The entire CDR3 sequence reads CASKRGQALDEQYF.

As regards this clone: The read stops 3 residues short of the end of the CDR3; the missing end is completed from the germline J gene. This chain links TRBV29-1 with TRBJ2-5, with TRBD1 matching 7 bases. The CDR3 is made up of 12 amino acids. Germline V gene sequence: CDR1 SQVTM, CDR2 ANQGSEA. Trimming cost V 6 bases and J 4 bases; bases outside gene matches: 5. The CDR3 region is CSVARTGETQYF. CDR3 bases read: TGCAGCGTCGCGCGGACAGGAGAGACC.

Concerning this clone: The sequenced fragment ends 3 residues before the CDR3 boundary, so the rest is inferred from the germline J gene. The chain employs TRBV20-1 and TRBJ2-1, with TRBD2 identical over 14 bases. After removal of 5 bases from V and 0 bases from J, the junction contained 3 bases not matched to a gene. Germline CDR1 and CDR2: DFQATT and SNEGSKA (reference sequence). CDR3 size: 16 residues. CDR3 amino acids: CSAGLAGGVSYNEQFF. The sequenced CDR3 bases are TGCAGTGCTGGACTAGCGGGAGGAGTCTCCTACAATGAG.

In the case of this clone: Read coverage stops 3 residues before the CDR3 terminus; the germline J gene supplies the remainder. This chain connects TRBV28 to TRBJ1-2; D is possibly TRBD1 (6 bases). The CDR3 is 14 amino acids. In germline, CDR1 is MDHEN, CDR2 SYDVKM. Trimming took 2 bases from V and 5 from J, leaving 12 bases between them. The CDR3 DNA, read in part, is TGTGCCAGCAGTTTAGGAGACAGGCCTTATGGC. Its protein product is CASSLGDRPYG. The whole CDR3 protein is CASSLGDRPYGYTF.

The covered CDR3 bases are TGCGCCAGCAGCAATAGTGACAGTCTATCCTACAATGAG. This encodes CASSNSDSLSYNE. The entire CDR3 protein reads CASSNSDSLSYNEQFF. The chain combines TRBV10-1 with TRBJ2-1, with a tentative D call TRBD1 (5 bases). The CDR3 is cut off 3 residues early in the read; its end comes from the germline J gene. Trimming removed 6 bases at V and 1 base at J, with 16 bases between. This CDR3 comprises 16 residues. CDR1 WNHNN and CDR2 SYGVQD come from the germline V gene (reference sequence).

Worth noting for this clone: The read finishes 3 residues shy of the CDR3 end, and the germline J gene is used to complete it. The genes are TRBV18 and TRBJ1-2; 10 nucleotides agree with TRBD1. From germline, CDR1 is KGHSH and CDR2 LQKENI. CDR3 size: 16 residues. CDR3 DNA (partial): TGTGCCAGCTCACCTTCGACAGGGGGCCTACAAGAGGCC. Residues: CASSPSTGGLQEA. In full, the CDR3 reads CASSPSTGGLQEAYTF.

In regard to this clone: The read halts 3 residues ahead of the CDR3 end, with the missing end drawn from the germline J gene. V and J are TRBV20-1 and TRBJ1-1; the D gene is possibly TRBD1 (5 bases). Trimming left V 1 base short and J 5 bases short, with 14 bases between. CDR3 length equals 14 residues. CDR1 and CDR2 (germline): DFQATT, SNEGSKA (reference sequence). This CDR3 reads CSARAARGGTEAFF. CDR3 DNA (partial): TGCAGTGCTAGAGCAGCAAGGGGTGGGACTGAA.

Comments on this clone: The DNA ends 3 residues before the CDR3 does, and the rest of the CDR3 is filled in from the germline J gene. The chain uses TRBV7-9 and TRBJ1-1, with a tentative D call TRBD1 (5 bases). The CDR3 is made up of 12 amino acids. V lost 3 bases and J 5 bases, leaving 7 bases between the germline ends. Germline values: CDR1 SEHNR, CDR2 FQNEAQ (reference sequence). The CDR3 bases that were read are TGTGCCAGCAGCTTTGAGGGGACTGAA. Its translation: CASSFEGTE. The whole CDR3 protein is CASSFEGTEAFF.

Concerning this clone itself: The read terminates 3 residues ahead of where the CDR3 ends, so the germline J gene completes it. V usage is TRBV29-1 and J usage is TRBJ2-5; D is perhaps TRBD1 (6 bases). The length of the CDR3 is 19 residues. Germline CDR1 is SQVTM and CDR2 is ANQGSEA. V shed 5 bases and J shed 4 bases, with 32 bases lying between them. The CDR3 spells CSVLFVLGVRDTLGETQYF. CDR3 DNA, as far as it was read: TGCAGCGTTCTTTTTGTGTTGGGGGTCCGGGACACCTTGGGAGAGACC.

A note on this clone: Coverage ceases 3 residues before the CDR3 finishes, and the germline J gene fills in the end. V is TRBV7-8 and J is TRBJ1-6; the D is unclear. The germline CDR1 and CDR2 sequences are SGHVS and FQNEAQ. V lost 0 bases and J 10 bases, leaving 19 bases between the germline ends. CDR3 size: 17 residues. The CDR3: CASSLALDYLIGSPLHF. Partial CDR3 DNA: TGTGCCAGCAGCTTAGCCCTGGACTACTTAATTGGATCACCC.

In the case of this clone: The read falls 3 residues short of the CDR3 end, and the missing part is taken from the germline J gene. The genes are TRBV4-1 and TRBJ2-7, with 8 nucleotides matching TRBD1. The CDR3 loop spans 17 amino acids. Germline V gives CDR1 MGHRA, CDR2 YSYEKL. V trimming: 2 bases; J trimming: 4 bases; junction bases outside the gene matches: 13. The CDR3 region is CASSQFDRGRNFYEQYF. The covered CDR3 bases are TGCGCCAGCAGCCAATTTGACAGGGGTAGGAACTTTTACGAG.

As concerns this clone: Read sequence stops 3 residues before the CDR3 end, and the germline J gene provides the missing end. V is TRBV20-1 and J is TRBJ2-5, with 8 positions matching TRBD2. V dropped 5 bases and J dropped 0; count of bases not matched to a gene: 11. The CDR3 spans 16 residues. The germline gives CDR1 DFQATT, CDR2 SNEGSKA (reference sequence). The CDR3 sequence is CSAEEVQAGDQETQYF. CDR3 DNA, as far as it was read: TGCAGTGCTGAAGAGGTCCAAGCGGGGGACCAAGAGACC.

Note on this clone: The read halts 3 residues ahead of the CDR3 end, with the missing end drawn from the germline J gene. Other DNA sequences from this sample encode an identical CDR3 as well. The chain joins TRBV5-1 to TRBJ2-3, with D possibly TRBD2 on 6 matching bases. The CDR3 consists of 16 residues. The V end was cut by 3 bases, the J end by 1 base, with 15 bases between. Germline loops: CDR1 SGHRS, CDR2 YFSETQ. CDR3 amino acids: CASSSGTRLGTDTQYF. The sequenced part of the CDR3 DNA is TGCGCCAGCAGCTCCGGGACTCGGTTAGGCACAGATACG.

Points on this clone: The sequence runs out 3 residues before the end of the CDR3; the remainder is reconstructed from the germline J gene. The chain combines TRBV6-1 with TRBJ1-6; TRBD1 is a possible D gene (5 bases). Germline assignment: CDR1 MNHNS and CDR2 SASEGT. This CDR3 spans 16 amino acids. Trimming took off 4 bases at V and 10 bases at J, with 20 bases between the two ends. Partial CDR3 DNA: TGTGCCAGCAGTGCCCAGACCCGCATGGGGGGATCACCC. Translated: CASSAQTRMGGSP. The whole CDR3 is CASSAQTRMGGSPLHF.

CDR3 bases read: TGCAGCGTTGGGGACTCCTCTGGC. It is translated as CSVGDSSG. The complete CDR3 protein is CSVGDSSGYTF. The chain has TRBV29-1 and TRBJ1-2; possible D gene TRBD1, 5 bases. Read sequence stops 3 residues before the CDR3 end, and the germline J gene provides the missing end. Per germline, CDR1 SQVTM and CDR2 ANQGSEA. Trimming removed 4 bases from V and 7 bases from J, with 10 bases in between. CDR3 length: 11 amino acids.

With regard to this clone: The DNA ends 3 residues before the CDR3 does, and the rest of the CDR3 is filled in from the germline J gene. The chain uses TRBV5-1 and TRBJ2-1; 9 bases line up with TRBD2. The CDR3 has 15 amino acids. V dropped 0 bases and J dropped 9; count of bases not matched to a gene: 7. Germline V gives CDR1 SGHRS, CDR2 YFSETQ. CDR3 DNA, as far as it was read: TGCGCCAGCAGCTTGGGGCTAGCGGGGACGGTTGAG. It is translated as CASSLGLAGTVE. The whole CDR3 sequence is CASSLGLAGTVEQFF.

To note about this clone: The CDR3 end lies 3 residues beyond the end of the read and is filled in from the germline J gene. V and J are TRBV12-5 and TRBJ2-1, with D possibly TRBD2 on 6 matching bases. Trimming removed 5 bases at V and 5 bases at J, with 13 bases between. The length of the CDR3 is 14 residues. From germline, CDR1 is LGHNT and CDR2 FRNRAP. This CDR3 reads CASGPGLLDNEQFF. Incomplete CDR3 DNA: TGTGCTAGTGGTCCGGGACTTTTGGACAATGAG.

Worth noting for this clone: The read ends 3 residues shy of where the CDR3 ends; the end is completed using the germline J gene. The chain has TRBV14 and TRBJ1-3; the match to TRBD1 covers 8 bases. Per germline, CDR1 SGHDN and CDR2 FVKESK. With 1 base clipped from V and 1 base from J, the junction kept 3 bases outside the gene matches. The CDR3 is 16 residues long. The CDR3 sequence: CASSQVQGASGNTIYF. CDR3 DNA (partial): TGTGCCAGCAGCCAAGTTCAGGGGGCGTCTGGAAACACC.

Of note for this clone: From the germline J gene comes the end of the CDR3, since the read stops 3 residues before it. This chain links TRBV6-2 or TRBV6-3 with TRBJ2-3, with 13 bases lining up with TRBD2. This CDR3 region has 15 residues. Germline lookup yields CDR1 MNHEY and CDR2 SVGEGT. The CDR3 bases that were read are TGTGCCAGCAGTTGGACTAGCGGGAGCCAAGAGACG. Its protein is CASSWTSGSQET. The CDR3 in full is CASSWTSGSQETQYF.

In the case of this clone: The CDR3 is cut off 3 residues early in the read; its end comes from the germline J gene. The chain has TRBV30 and TRBJ2-3, with D possibly TRBD2 on 7 matching bases. Germline assignment: CDR1 GTSNPN and CDR2 SVGIG (reference sequence). CDR3 length: 13 residues. The covered CDR3 bases are TGTGCCTGGAGTGAGGGGGGGGAACAGCCG. Amino acid sequence: CAWSEGGEQP. The CDR3, in full, reads CAWSEGGEQPQYF.

On this clone itself: Read sequence stops 3 residues before the CDR3 end, and the germline J gene provides the missing end. The V and J genes are TRBV6-1 and TRBJ1-5; the match to TRBD1 covers 7 bases. There are 15 residues in the CDR3. CDR1 is MNHNS, CDR2 SASEGT, per germline. Unmatched junction bases numbered 8, after V lost 3 bases and J lost 6 bases. CDR3 loop: CASSDGEGAIQPQHF. The sequenced CDR3 bases are TGTGCCAGCAGTGACGGGGAGGGGGCGATTCAGCCC.

As regards this clone: Coverage ceases 3 residues before the CDR3 finishes, and the germline J gene fills in the end. V and J are TRBV2 and TRBJ1-1; the D is unclear. Germline CDR1 is SNHLY and CDR2 is FYNNEI. Trimming removed 7 bases at V and 6 bases at J, with 21 bases between. The CDR3 is 15 residues long. The CDR3 sequence is CASTASGSGYSEAFF. Partial CDR3 DNA: TGTGCCAGCACTGCCTCGGGGAGCGGATACTCTGAA. Based on the CDR3 plus reference TRBV2 and TRBJ1-1, the full variable domain is EPEVTQTPSHQVTQMGQEVILRCVPISNHLYFYWYRQILGQKVEFLVSFYNNEISEKSEIFDDQFSVERPDGSNFTLKIRSTKLEDSAMYFCASTASGSGYSEAFFGQGTRLTVV.